Reported below is one T cell receptor (beta chain). Its antigen is not identified. CDR1 and CDR2 from the germline V gene are SGHRS and YFSETQ. V was cut by 1 base and J by 2 bases, with 4 bases left in between. This CDR3 is 13 amino acids long. The data were obtained in a study of neoadjuvant nivolumab and ipilimumab in lung cancer. Across the study: The combination arm added day-1 ipilimumab 1 mg/kg to nivolumab 3 mg/kg on days 1, 15, 29. Overall study findings and caveats: From pretherapy to surgery, tumor richness and clonality rose with dual therapy. Higher pretherapy blood TCR richness went with higher resected-tumor richness. Compared with tumor-adjacent uninvolved lung, resected tumors showed greater richness and clonality.

Profiling relied on immunoSEQ multiplex PCR, and the TCRdb table lists in-frame clones only, not all of them. The table includes approximately 40,000 clones, roughly nine tenths detected once. Sequences were derived from peripheral blood, sampled before neoadjuvant nivolumab, alone or with ipilimumab. The origin of this receptor is an adult with non-small cell lung cancer. This sequence joins TRBV5-1 and TRBJ1-5; no firm D call. For the CDR3, the DNA is TGCGCCAGCAGCTTGCAGGGCAATCAGCCCCAGCATTTT. This codes for CASSLQGNQPQHF.